One T cell receptor beta chain is described in this entry. The antigen is undetermined. This entry is derived from a study of Ad26.COV2.S vaccination and SARS-CoV-2 variants. Study findings and constraints: People given the vaccine had a wider spike-specific TCR breadth than placebo recipients did. Analytic work on TCR breadth and depth might have understated the full extent of total T cell responses. Placebo recipients and vaccine recipients were similar in non-spike TCR breadth.

As for treatment: 15 to 20 received Ad26.COV2.S at low or high dose, single or two shots; roughly 5 received placebo; per-sample allocation not given. Vaccine and placebo recipients were sampled on day 63 after the first injection. Assay: immunoSEQ multiplex PCR; the TCRdb copy retains only in-frame clones and omits some. The table shows 440,000 or so clones, with 80% to 95% occurring only once. Germline CDR1 and CDR2: SGHRS and YFSETQ. The CDR3 spans 13 residues. The V gene lost 1 base and the J gene lost 1 base, with 6 bases spanning the gap. This clonotype was sampled from a person between 18 and 60 years old who received the Ad26.COV2.S COVID-19 vaccine or a placebo. This chain links TRBV5-1 with TRBJ2-7; D is unclear. Specimen: peripheral blood, collected in a trial of Ad26.COV2.S vaccine versus placebo. In nucleotides, the CDR3 is TGCGCCAGCAGCTTGAGGAGTTCCTACGAGCAGTACTTC. Amino acids: CASSLRSSYEQYF.